This T cell receptor beta chain was observed in a study of T cells in Graves' hyperthyroidism and ophthalmopathy (dated by TCRdb to the late 2010s). Regarding the complete study: Peripheral blood was collected at initial diagnosis, before any treatment. A discovery cohort of around 100 patients, fewer than 50 with Graves' ophthalmopathy and 57 with stable Graves' hyperthyroidism, was used to find distinguishing TCR V-J signatures. After blood sampling, hyperthyroidism patients were treated with methimazole at a starting dose of 30 mg daily, and ophthalmopathy patients were treated with high-dose intravenous methylprednisolone. The roughly 90 discovery patients were divided at random into training and test sets in a 7:3 ratio. Thyroid tissue and blood T-cell repertoires from about six Graves' hyperthyroidism patients were also compared in the study. According to the paper, TCR Vbeta CDR3 sequencing was carried out on over 130 peripheral blood samples, which came from more than 40 ophthalmopathy, about 75 hyperthyroidism and roughly 17 progressor patients. An independent validation cohort of under 20 hyperthyroidism patients and about 15 patients who later progressed to ophthalmopathy tested prospective prediction of ophthalmopathy. Summary of the overall study and its limitations: No statistical method was used to fix the sample size in advance, and group allocation was not hidden from the investigators. In validation, the model predicted progression to ophthalmopathy with approximately 69% sensitivity and over 72% specificity, a median of 6.5 months before onset. In cross-validation, a model built on a 13 V-J signature told ophthalmopathy apart from stable hyperthyroidism with approximately 90% sensitivity and 81% to 82% specificity, and in testing the same model reached 80%/75%. Blood samples also contained most of the expanded thyroid clonotypes (frequency above 0.001), which suggests that blood repertoires may reflect thyroid immune responses.

V was cut back by 4 bases and J by 4 bases, leaving a gap of 11 bases between them. From the cysteine up to the phenylalanine, the CDR3 has a length of 13 residues. Left in the record is the CDR3 DNA by itself, 39 bases read in frame from the first base. The germline V gene supplies CDR1 SGHDT and CDR2 YYEEEE. Stable Graves' hyperthyroidism was defined as no progression to ophthalmopathy during 18 months of follow-up. Hyperthyroidism patients were aged 18 to 65 years and newly diagnosed, with disease duration of less than 2 months. Exclusion was applied to patients with uncontrolled infections, other autoimmune diseases, pregnancy or lactation. Diagnoses were established on the basis of clinical symptoms, serum thyroxine and TRAb, thyroid ultrasound, and orbital computed tomography. PBMCs were isolated from around 10 ml of fresh peripheral blood by Ficoll-Paque density gradient centrifugation. Total RNA was extracted with Trizol reagent, and quality was checked on an Agilent 2100 Bioanalyzer.

The TCR beta CDR3 regions were amplified from RNA transcripts. For the first round of RT-PCR on the TCR CDR3, the HTBI primer set was used together with the Qiagen OneStep RT-PCR kit. A second multiplex PCR round built the libraries, followed by size selection and purification. Libraries were sequenced paired-end with 100 bp reads on an Illumina HiSeq2000. The authors processed their data as follows. SOAPnuke was used to process the raw data, with reads discarded if the reads contained adapters or uncalled bases, had a mean Phred below 15, or lacked an exact constant-primer or identifier match. COPE v1.2.5 was used to merge high-quality paired reads, and clonotypes were defined as unique nucleotide sequences. MiTCR v1.1 was used to align the clonotypes against IMGT TRBV, TRBD and TRBJ reference segments. Analysis was restricted to V-J combinations with a frequency above 0.0001, which covered over 98% of repertoires. The TCS score was defined as F50 (clonal expansion) divided by E x V (chaos), with BLOSUM62-based TCRdist calculated between CDR3 peptides within each V-J. Welch's t-statistics and random forest reduced around 550 V-J features to fewer than 15, which were used in a naive Bayes classifier (R e1071). TCRdb trimmed public reads at Q25 via fastp, called clones via MiXCR and kept in-frame beta chains. Entries are consolidated by CDR3 protein sequence, retaining the most common genes and DNA. The V and J calls here are based on TCRdb, not the publication. The sample records approximately 530,000 distinct CDR3 sequences, 16% of which are singletons. Of the sample, around a sixth is held by the ten largest clones.

This clonotype was seen a handful of times. Its antigen remains undetermined. It has no much larger one-base neighbor in the sample; base qualities were not kept. The V and J genes are TRBV5-6 and TRBJ1-1; D gene: possibly TRBD1, on 5 matching bases. The source material was blood. This TCR was sampled from a woman aged 18-35 years with Graves' hyperthyroidism. The bases are TGTGCCAGCAGCCCCCACGGGGGCACTGAAGCTTTCTTT. This codes for CASSPHGGTEAFF.